The source of this TCR beta chain is a study of cytomegalovirus exposure and HLA in healthy donors (dated by TCRdb to about 2017). For the wider study: A later analysis indicated that the roughly 120 validation repertoires were generated on the platform also employed for the 700 or so repertoires of the first cohort. The study was designed to test whether signatures of past pathogen exposure could be identified by cataloging public T cell receptors. Besides the first cohort of roughly 660 subjects, a separate validation cohort made up of 120 different subjects was used. High-throughput TCR immunosequencing, statistical association of individual TCRs with disease status, and machine learning were combined to predict cytomegalovirus infection status.

Donors formed part of the validation cohort, which comprised approximately 130 subjects and was distinct from the first cohort of 666 subjects. Measured from the cysteine to the phenylalanine, the CDR3 is 14 residues long. Of the read, only the CDR3 DNA is kept; its 42 bases are in frame from base 1. CDR1 and CDR2 (KGHSH, LQKENI) derive from the germline V gene. V and J lose 9 bases and 6 bases, and a span of 21 bases separates them. Libraries came from the immunoSEQ multiplex PCR assay. Per the source publication's procedure: A statistical classification framework was built for diagnosing cytomegalovirus status from the catalog of TCR beta chain sequences. Imported from immuneACCESS, the table was reduced by TCRdb to in-frame sequences with V and J called. These copies leave out some clones; in studies compared against another copy, an unresolved V gene accounts for under half, and the cause of the remainder is not known. V and J calls and clone size are those listed in that table; D and trimming were worked out from the DNA. The sample table shows over 85,000 clones, and roughly 83% are seen once. The biggest ten clones account for 9% to 13% of the sample.

The study at large found these results: All 120 or so repertoires were used to score co-occurrence in the validation cohort in a later analysis, because that analysis had no HLA typing for the cohort. In vitro tests confirmed that three of the cytomegalovirus-associated TCR beta chains recognize cytomegalovirus antigens. A later analysis found that TCRs clustered in the first cohort also tended to co-occur in the roughly 120 validation repertoires, with 94% of cluster scores above 0. Cytomegalovirus status was reported to be diagnosed by the classifier with high specificity and sensitivity in both the original and validation cohorts. It was suggested by the authors that the approach could potentially be generalized to other disease states and immunological phenotypes. Across donors, most TCR sequences were observed very rarely, whereas some public TCRs were present in many individuals. The study gave a list of around 170 TCR beta chains associated with cytomegalovirus.

For this clone: Its cognate antigen has yet to be identified. No quality values exist for individual bases; no much larger clone is one base distant.

Here the chain combines TRBV18 and TRBJ2-7; TRBD2 is a possible D gene, resting on 5 matching bases. The origin of this receptor is a woman aged 18-35 years in good health and CMV-seropositive. Sequenced material: PBMCs. The CDR3 region has the sequence CASTQTLGSGEQYF. In nucleotide form, the sequence is TGTGCCAGTACTCAGACCCTGGGGAGCGGCGAGCAGTACTTC.